This TCR beta chain stems from a study of cytotoxic CD8 clonotypes in ibrutinib-treated CLL. Whole-study results and caveats: Sample timing was unmatched between remission and later-progressing patients; lymph nodes unstudied. Clonality grew at ibrutinib response; at progression, it decreased back toward baseline. There were few public clonotypes, and on treatment they contracted or stayed stable.

Per germline, CDR1 SEHNR and CDR2 FQNEAQ (reference sequence). The CDR3 sequence is 14 residues long. With V trimmed by 4 bases and J by 3 bases, 3 bases remained unmatched. With regard to this clone: Antigen unknown.

Measured with immunoSEQ multiplex PCR; TCRdb has only the in-frame clones, and not every one. Seen here are approximately 42,000 clones, roughly three quarters observed once, and the top ten hold roughly 13%. This sequence joins TRBV7-9 and TRBJ2-1; 7 positions match TRBD2. Specimen: PBMCs, collected after 12 months of ibrutinib treatment. The clonotype was recovered from a human donor with chronic lymphocytic leukemia. The CDR3 is CASSSRTSYNEQFF. CDR3 bases: TGTGCCAGCAGCTCCCGGACTAGCTACAATGAGCAGTTCTTC.